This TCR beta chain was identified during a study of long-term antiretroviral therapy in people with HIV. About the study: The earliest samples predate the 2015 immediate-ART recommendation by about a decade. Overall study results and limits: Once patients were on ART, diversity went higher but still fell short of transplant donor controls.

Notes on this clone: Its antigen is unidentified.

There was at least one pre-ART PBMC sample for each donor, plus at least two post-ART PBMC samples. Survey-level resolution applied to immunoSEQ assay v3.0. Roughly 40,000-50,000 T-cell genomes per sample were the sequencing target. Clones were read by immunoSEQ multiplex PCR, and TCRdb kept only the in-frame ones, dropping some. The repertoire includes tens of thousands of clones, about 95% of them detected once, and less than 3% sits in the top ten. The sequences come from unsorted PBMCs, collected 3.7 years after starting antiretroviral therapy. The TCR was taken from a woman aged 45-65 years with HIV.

The CDR3 is CAWSGGGNQPQHF. The CDR3, as DNA: TGTGCCTGGAGTGGAGGGGGCAATCAGCCCCAGCATTTT. The chain combines TRBV30 with TRBJ1-5; the D gene is possibly TRBD1 (5 bases). Germline CDR1 GTSNPN, CDR2 SVGIG (reference sequence). The CDR3 is 13 amino acids. The germline V and J ends were trimmed by 1 base and 2 bases, with 6 bases remaining between them.